This T cell receptor (beta chain) was found in a study of Ad26.COV2.S vaccination and SARS-CoV-2 variants. Findings of the study overall: Spike-specific TCR breadth was greater after Ad26.COV2.S than placebo. Vaccinees reportedly had broad spike-specific CD8+ and CD4+ T cell responses.

To note about this clone: The antigen is undetermined.

Some clones are missing from TCRdb's copy, which holds only in-frame ones; the method was immunoSEQ multiplex PCR. Of around 450,000 clones in the sample, 80% to 90% were seen once. The trim removed 1 base at V and 5 bases at J, leaving 1 base unmatched. The CDR3 is made up of 13 amino acids. Germline CDR1 is LNHDA and CDR2 is SQIVND (reference sequence). Treatment of the sample: around 19 received Ad26.COV2.S at low or high dose, single or two shots; about 5 received placebo; per-sample allocation not given. The samples were gathered on day 63 after the first injection of vaccine or placebo. Built on an Ad26 vector, the vaccine expressed Wuhan-strain SARS-CoV-2 spike.

This chain links TRBV19 with TRBJ1-2; 7 nucleotides line up with TRBD1. The starting material was peripheral blood, obtained in a trial of Ad26.COV2.S vaccine versus placebo. The receptor was isolated from a person aged 18-65 years who received the Ad26.COV2.S COVID-19 vaccine or a placebo. The CDR3 DNA is TGTGCCAGTAGTATAGGGACAGGATATGGCTACACCTTC. Amino acid sequence: CASSIGTGYGYTF.